The rows below give T cell receptor beta chains drawn from one sample of a study of T-cell reconstitution after alpha-beta-depleted transplantation in children. Each CDR3 protein gets one entry after TCRdb re-called the PCR reads with MiXCR. The sample lists about 300,000 distinct CDR3 sequences; around 7.3% were seen once. This material consisted of peripheral blood, taken 360 days after TCRalphabeta/CD19-depleted stem cell transplant. The receptors originated from a female patient aged 2-10 years who had a stem cell transplant for Fanconi anemia, so the T cells may come from the graft donor. Each CDR3 is given with its conserved first and last residue. The D gene is left open where the match is weak. Expanded clones are given a class, and other clones once, few, many or no size at all.

V gene,J gene,clone size,D gene,CDR3 DNA,CDR3 protein
TRBV20-1,TRBJ2-1,few,TRBD2,TGCTGTGCTAGAATTGCTAGCGGGGGAGACGGGTACAATGAGCAGTTCTTC,CCARIASGGDGYNEQFF
TRBV9,TRBJ1-3,many,-,TGTGCCAGCAGCGTAGAAGGTCCGACGGCCCTTGGAAACACCATATATTTT,CASSVEGPTALGNTIYF
TRBV20-1,TRBJ1-2,many,-,TGCAGTGCTAGAGCGGAGGGGCTTTGGGGCTACACCTTC,CSARAEGLWGYTF
TRBV28,TRBJ2-7,-,-,TGTGCCAGCAGTTTTGTGGGCCAGACCTACGAGCAGTACTTC,CASSFVGQTYEQYF
TRBV12-3/TRBV12-4,TRBJ1-3,many,-,TGTGCCAGCAGTTTCAGTCCCCAGGTGGGAAACACCATATATTTT,CASSFSPQVGNTIYF
TRBV3-1,TRBJ2-1,-,-,TGTGCCAGCAGCCCGGGTGGTGGGGGATACAATGAGCAGTTCTTC,CASSPGGGGYNEQFF
TRBV20-1,TRBJ1-1,many,-,TGCAGTGTATGGATGAACACTGAAGCTTTCTTT,CSVWMNTEAFF
TRBV20-1,TRBJ2-7,-,TRBD1,TGCAGTGCATACCACAGGGGTAAAAACTACGAGCAGTACTTC,CSAYHRGKNYEQYF
TRBV7-9,TRBJ1-1,-,-,TGTGCCAGCAGCTTTCCAGGAGGGAGCACTGAAGCTTTCTTT,CASSFPGGSTEAFF
TRBV5-1,TRBJ2-4,many,-,TGCGCCAGCAGCTTGGGGGTAGCCAAAAACATTCAGTACTTC,CASSLGVAKNIQYF
TRBV29-1,TRBJ1-1,-,-,TGCAGCGTTGAGTCGAGACAAGCGATGAACACTGAAGCTTTCTTT,CSVESRQAMNTEAFF
TRBV27,TRBJ1-2,few,-,TGTGCCAGCAGTCGCGTGGTAGGGACGACGCATTCCTATGGCTACACCTTC,CASSRVVGTTHSYGYTF
TRBV5-1,TRBJ2-1,many,-,TGCGCCAGCAGCTTATATTCAGGGCTCTACAATGAGCAGTTCTTC,CASSLYSGLYNEQFF
TRBV29-1,TRBJ2-7,many,-,TGCAGCGCCCAGGGACACGAGCAGTACTTC,CSAQGHEQYF
TRBV6-2/TRBV6-3,TRBJ1-5,few,-,TGTGCCAGCAGGCCTCGGACGCCTCGGCTGGAGTGGCCCCAGCATTTT,CASRPRTPRLEWPQHF
TRBV9,TRBJ1-2,few,-,TGTGCCAGCAGCGTAGGACTCGGGACCGGGAACAGATATGGCTACACCTTC,CASSVGLGTGNRYGYTF
TRBV28,TRBJ2-2,few,-,TGTGCCAGCAGTTCTTTACTGAGGGTCAGGGGCGGCTCGAACACCGGGGAGCTGTTTTTT,CASSSLLRVRGGSNTGELFF
TRBV14,TRBJ2-7,many,-,TGTGCCAGCAGCCAAGATTACCCCTACGAGCAGTACTTC,CASSQDYPYEQYF
TRBV30,TRBJ2-7,few,-,TGTGCCCGACCCAAAGGCACCTACGAGCAGTACTTC,CARPKGTYEQYF
TRBV11-2,TRBJ2-7,many,-,TGTGCCAGCAGCTCTGGTTTCGGTTACGAGCAGTACTTC,CASSSGFGYEQYF
TRBV5-1,TRBJ2-5,-,-,TGCGCCAGCACACGACAGGCGCAACAAGAGACCCAGTACTTC,CASTRQAQQETQYF
TRBV20-1,TRBJ2-1,many,-,TGCAGTGCTAGTCTGGCCCTAGGCGATGAGCAGTTCTTC,CSASLALGDEQFF
TRBV18,TRBJ2-1,many,-,TGTGCCAGCTCACAGAAGAGGTCGGGAGAAGTGTACAATGAGCAGTTCTTC,CASSQKRSGEVYNEQFF
TRBV5-1,TRBJ2-1,many,-,TGCGCCAGCAGCCTTAGGACAGTCTACAATGAGCAGTTCTTC,CASSLRTVYNEQFF
TRBV5-1,TRBJ2-7,many,TRBD2,TGCGCCAGCAGCTTGAGCTCTAGCGGGAAGTACGAGCAGTACTTC,CASSLSSSGKYEQYF
TRBV28,TRBJ2-2,many,-,TGTGCCAGCATGGAAGGGACCGGGGAGCTGTTTTTT,CASMEGTGELFF
TRBV10-1,TRBJ2-3,many,-,TGCGCCAGCAGTGCTGCTAGCACAGATACGCAGTATTTT,CASSAASTDTQYF
TRBV29-1,TRBJ1-1,many,-,TGCAGCGTCGGCGAGGTGGCTGAAGCTTTCTTT,CSVGEVAEAFF
TRBV13,TRBJ2-1,-,-,TGTGCCAGCACTTCGGATCGCAGTCTCTCCTACAATGAGCAGTTCTTC,CASTSDRSLSYNEQFF
TRBV9,TRBJ1-2,few,TRBD1,TGTGCCAGCAGCAAAACGACAGGGAACTATGGCTACACCTTC,CASSKTTGNYGYTF
TRBV27,TRBJ2-2,many,TRBD2,TGTGCCAGCAGTTCATGGACTAGCGTGAACACCGGGGAGCTGTTTTTT,CASSSWTSVNTGELFF
TRBV11-2,TRBJ1-1,many,-,TGTGCCAGCAGTCCTCAGGGGAGCACTGAAGCTTTCTTT,CASSPQGSTEAFF
TRBV6-2/TRBV6-3,TRBJ2-4,-,-,TGTGCCAGCAAGGACGGCGGGCGCATTCAGTACTTC,CASKDGGRIQYF
TRBV4-3,TRBJ2-5,many,-,TGCGCCAGCAGCCAAAAGAGGGGGGAGACCCAGTACTTC,CASSQKRGETQYF
TRBV7-9,TRBJ1-6,many,-,TGTGCCAGCAGCTTATCTAGTAGGGATTCACCCCTCCACTTT,CASSLSSRDSPLHF
TRBV6-2/TRBV6-3,TRBJ2-1,-,-,TGTGCCAGCAGCCTACAGGAAAGCTCCTACAATGAGCAGTTCTTC,CASSLQESSYNEQFF
TRBV5-1,TRBJ1-6,few,-,TGCGCCAGCAGCAATACAGGACGTAATTCACCCCTCCACTTT,CASSNTGRNSPLHF
TRBV5-1,TRBJ2-2,-,-,TGCGCCAGCATAAGGGGGAGAGGGCGGGACCAGAGGACCGGGGAGCTGTTTTTT,CASIRGRGRDQRTGELFF
TRBV30,TRBJ2-3,-,-,TGTGCCTGGAGTGCTAAGACTCGGGGCACGCAGTATTTT,CAWSAKTRGTQYF
TRBV12-3/TRBV12-4,TRBJ2-7,many,TRBD1,TGTGCCAGCAGTTCAACCCACCTCAGGGGGATTTCCTACGAGCAGTACTTC,CASSSTHLRGISYEQYF
TRBV9,TRBJ1-6,few,TRBD1,TGTGCCAGCAGCGACGAGGGGACAGGGGGGTCACCCCTCCACTTT,CASSDEGTGGSPLHF
TRBV3-1,TRBJ1-1,-,TRBD1,TGTGCCAGCAGCCCCGGGACAGACAACACTGAAGCTTTCTTT,CASSPGTDNTEAFF
TRBV2,TRBJ2-6,many,-,TGTGCCAGTAACCGGGACAACTCTGGGGCCAACGTCCTGACTTTC,CASNRDNSGANVLTF
TRBV5-8,TRBJ1-5,many,TRBD1,TGTGCCGGGGGACAGCTTCATAGCAATCAGCCCCAGCATTTT,CAGGQLHSNQPQHF
TRBV2,TRBJ2-3,many,-,TGTGCCAGCAGTGAAGACCCGGAACGTTACGCGGCAGATACGCAGTATTTT,CASSEDPERYAADTQYF
TRBV9,TRBJ2-7,many,-,TGTGCCAGCAGCCCGCGGGATCTACTAGTCTCCTACGAGCAGTACTTC,CASSPRDLLVSYEQYF
TRBV6-5,TRBJ1-2,few,TRBD1,TGTGCCAGCAGTTACTCGATTTCAGGGGGCGATGGCTACACCTTC,CASSYSISGGDGYTF
TRBV15,TRBJ2-5,few,TRBD1,TGTGCCACTACTTGGGGGCCTGGGACAGGGTGGCCAGAGACCCAGTACTTC,CATTWGPGTGWPETQYF
TRBV5-1,TRBJ2-7,many,-,TGCGCCAGCAGCTTGAGGCACCCCTACGAGCAGTACTTC,CASSLRHPYEQYF